This TCR beta chain was found in a study of control samples from healthy donors and cancer patients. This table comes from immunoSEQ multiplex PCR, and its TCRdb copy is limited to in-frame clones, with some not included. The table has around 140,000 clones, 90% to 95% seen once. The sample was blood. The receptor comes from a man aged 35 to 55 in good health.

The CDR3 DNA follows: TGTGCCAGCAGCGACGCCGCAGGATCTTCACCCCTCCACTTT. It encodes CASSDAAGSSPLHF. The chain has TRBV9 and TRBJ1-6, with D hard to call. The germline V gene encodes CDR1 SGDLS and CDR2 YYNGEE. The CDR3 runs 14 residues. V was cut by 3 bases and J by 9 bases, with 13 bases left in between.